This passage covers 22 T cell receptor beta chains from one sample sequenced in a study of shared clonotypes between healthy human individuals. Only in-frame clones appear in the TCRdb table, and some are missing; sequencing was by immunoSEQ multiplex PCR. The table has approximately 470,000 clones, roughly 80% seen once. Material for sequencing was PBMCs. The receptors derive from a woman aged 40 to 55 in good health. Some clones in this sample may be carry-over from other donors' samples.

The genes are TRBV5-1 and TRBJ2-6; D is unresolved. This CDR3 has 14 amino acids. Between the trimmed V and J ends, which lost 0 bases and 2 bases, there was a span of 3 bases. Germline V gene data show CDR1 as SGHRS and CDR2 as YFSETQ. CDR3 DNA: TGCGCCAGCAGCTTGGGGCCTGGGGCCAACGTCCTGACTTTC. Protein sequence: CASSLGPGANVLTF.

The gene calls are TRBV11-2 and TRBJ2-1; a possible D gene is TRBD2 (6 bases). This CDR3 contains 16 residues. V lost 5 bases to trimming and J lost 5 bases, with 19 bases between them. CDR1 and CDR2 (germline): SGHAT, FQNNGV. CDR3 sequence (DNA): TGTGCCAGCAGCACCCAACCGGGACTCTACCACAATGAGCAGTTCTTC. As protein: CASSTQPGLYHNEQFF.

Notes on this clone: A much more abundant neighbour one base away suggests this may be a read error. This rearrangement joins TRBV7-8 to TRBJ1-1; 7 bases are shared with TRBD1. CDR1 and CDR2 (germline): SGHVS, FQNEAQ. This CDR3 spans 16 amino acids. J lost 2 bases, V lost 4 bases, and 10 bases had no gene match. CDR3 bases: TGTGCCAGCAGCTACTTCGGGACAGACCATAACACTGAAGCTTTCTTT. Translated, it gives CASSYFGTDHNTEAFF.

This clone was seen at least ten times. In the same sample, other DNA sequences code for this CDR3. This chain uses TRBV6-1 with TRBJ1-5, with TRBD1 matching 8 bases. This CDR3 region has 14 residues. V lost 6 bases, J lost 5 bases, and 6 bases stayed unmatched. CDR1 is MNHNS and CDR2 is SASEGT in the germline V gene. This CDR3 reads CASRPGGADQPQHF. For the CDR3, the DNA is TGTGCCAGCAGGCCAGGGGGCGCGGATCAGCCCCAGCATTTT.

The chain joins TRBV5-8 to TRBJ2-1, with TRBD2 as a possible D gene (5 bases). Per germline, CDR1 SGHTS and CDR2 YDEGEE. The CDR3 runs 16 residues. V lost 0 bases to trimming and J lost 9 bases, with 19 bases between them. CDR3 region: CASSLGGILTAGEQFF. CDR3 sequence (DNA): TGTGCCAGCAGCTTGGGGGGAATTTTGACGGCGGGTGAGCAGTTCTTC.

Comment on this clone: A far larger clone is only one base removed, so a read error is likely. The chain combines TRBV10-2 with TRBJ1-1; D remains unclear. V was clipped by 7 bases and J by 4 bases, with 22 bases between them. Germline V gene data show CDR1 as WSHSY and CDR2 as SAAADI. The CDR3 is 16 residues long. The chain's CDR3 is CASIRNDGWRGTEAFF. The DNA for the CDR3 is TGCGCCAGCATTCGAAACGACGGGTGGCGAGGCACTGAAGCTTTCTTT.

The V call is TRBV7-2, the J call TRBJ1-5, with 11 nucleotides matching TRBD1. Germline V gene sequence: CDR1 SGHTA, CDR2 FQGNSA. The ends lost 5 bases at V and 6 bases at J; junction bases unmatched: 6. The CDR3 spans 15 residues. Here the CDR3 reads CASSPRTGGGQPQHF. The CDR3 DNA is TGTGCCAGCAGCCCGCGGACAGGGGGCGGTCAGCCCCAGCATTTT.

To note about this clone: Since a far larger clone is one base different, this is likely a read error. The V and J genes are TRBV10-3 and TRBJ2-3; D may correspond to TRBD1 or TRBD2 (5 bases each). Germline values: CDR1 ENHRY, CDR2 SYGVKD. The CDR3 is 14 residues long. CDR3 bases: TGTGTCATCCGAGGGGACGGTAGCACAGATACGCAGTATTTT. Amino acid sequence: CVIRGDGSTDTQYF.

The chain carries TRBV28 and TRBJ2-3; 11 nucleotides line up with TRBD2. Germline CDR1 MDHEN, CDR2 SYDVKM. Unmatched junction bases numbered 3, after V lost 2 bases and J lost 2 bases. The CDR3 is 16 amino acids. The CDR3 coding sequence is TGTGCCAGCAGTTTAGGTAGCGGGAGGGTCACAGATACGCAGTATTTT. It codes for CASSLGSGRVTDTQYF.

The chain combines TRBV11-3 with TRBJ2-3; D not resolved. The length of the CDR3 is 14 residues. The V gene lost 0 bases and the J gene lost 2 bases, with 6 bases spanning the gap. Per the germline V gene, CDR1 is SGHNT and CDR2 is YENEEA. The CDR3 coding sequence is TGTGCCAGCAGCTTAGATGGAAACACAGATACGCAGTATTTT. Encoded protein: CASSLDGNTDTQYF. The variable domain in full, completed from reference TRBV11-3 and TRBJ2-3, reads EAGVVQSPRYKIIEKKQPVAFWCNPISGHNTLYWYLQNLGQGPELLIRYENEEAVDDSQLPKDRFSAERLKGVDSTLKIQPAELGDSAVYLCASSLDGNTDTQYFGPGTRLTVL.

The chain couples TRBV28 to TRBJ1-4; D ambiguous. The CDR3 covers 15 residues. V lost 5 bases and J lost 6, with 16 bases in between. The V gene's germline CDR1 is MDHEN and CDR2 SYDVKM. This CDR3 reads CASSPPGISDEKLFF. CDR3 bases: TGTGCCAGCAGTCCACCGGGGATATCGGATGAAAAACTGTTTTTT.

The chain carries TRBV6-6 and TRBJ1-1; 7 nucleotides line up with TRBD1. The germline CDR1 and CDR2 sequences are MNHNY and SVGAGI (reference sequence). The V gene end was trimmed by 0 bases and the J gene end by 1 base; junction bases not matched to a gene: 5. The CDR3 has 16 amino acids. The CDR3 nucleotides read TGTGCCAGCAGTTACTCGACACAGGGGACGAACACTGAAGCTTTCTTT. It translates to CASSYSTQGTNTEAFF.

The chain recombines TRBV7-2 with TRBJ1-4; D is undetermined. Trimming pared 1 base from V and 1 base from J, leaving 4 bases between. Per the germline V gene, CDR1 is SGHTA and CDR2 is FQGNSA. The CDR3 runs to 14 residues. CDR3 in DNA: TGTGCCAGCAGCTTAGGGGGAACTAATGAAAAACTGTTTTTT. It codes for CASSLGGTNEKLFF.

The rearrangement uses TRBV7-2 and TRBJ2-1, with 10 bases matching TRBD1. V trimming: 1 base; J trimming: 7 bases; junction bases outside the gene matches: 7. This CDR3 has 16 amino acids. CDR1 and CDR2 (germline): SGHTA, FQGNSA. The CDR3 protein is CASSLGPGQGWNEQFF. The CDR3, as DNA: TGTGCCAGCAGCTTAGGTCCGGGACAGGGGTGGAATGAGCAGTTCTTC.

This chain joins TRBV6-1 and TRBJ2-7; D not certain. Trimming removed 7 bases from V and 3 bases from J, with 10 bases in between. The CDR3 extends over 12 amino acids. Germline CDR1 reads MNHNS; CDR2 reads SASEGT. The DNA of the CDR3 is TGTGCCAGCAACACGGCAGACTACGAGCAGTACTTC. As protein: CASNTADYEQYF.

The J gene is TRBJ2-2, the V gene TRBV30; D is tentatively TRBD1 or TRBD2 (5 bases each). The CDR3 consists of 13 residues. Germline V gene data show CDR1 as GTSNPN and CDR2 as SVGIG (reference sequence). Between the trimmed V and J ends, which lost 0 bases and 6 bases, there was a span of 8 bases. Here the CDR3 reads CAWSVGVAGELFF. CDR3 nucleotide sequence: TGTGCCTGGAGTGTGGGGGTGGCCGGGGAGCTGTTTTTT. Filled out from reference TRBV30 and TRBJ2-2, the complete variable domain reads SQTIHQWPATLVQPVGSPLSLECTVEGTSNPNLYWYRQAAGRGLQLLFYSVGIGQISSEVPQNLSASRPQDRQFILSSKKLLLSDSGFYLCAWSVGVAGELFFGEGSRLTVL.

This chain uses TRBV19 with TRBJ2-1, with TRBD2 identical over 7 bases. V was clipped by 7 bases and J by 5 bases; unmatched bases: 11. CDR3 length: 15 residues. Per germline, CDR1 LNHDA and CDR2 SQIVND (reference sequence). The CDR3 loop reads CASTTRSGGHNEQFF. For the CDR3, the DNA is TGTGCCAGTACCACCCGCTCGGGAGGTCACAATGAGCAGTTCTTC.

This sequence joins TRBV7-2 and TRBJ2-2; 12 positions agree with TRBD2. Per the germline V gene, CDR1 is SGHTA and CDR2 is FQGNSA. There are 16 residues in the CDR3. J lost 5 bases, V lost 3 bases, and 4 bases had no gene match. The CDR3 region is CASSFWLAGGTGELFF. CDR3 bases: TGTGCCAGCAGCTTTTGGCTAGCGGGAGGGACCGGGGAGCTGTTTTTT.

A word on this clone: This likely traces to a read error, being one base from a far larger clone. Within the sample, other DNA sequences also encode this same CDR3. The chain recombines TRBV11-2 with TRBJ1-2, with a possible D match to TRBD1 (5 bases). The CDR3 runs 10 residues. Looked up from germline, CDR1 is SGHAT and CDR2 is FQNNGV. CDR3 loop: CASRAYGYTF. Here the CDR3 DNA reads TGTGCTAGCAGGGCCTATGGCTACACCTTC.

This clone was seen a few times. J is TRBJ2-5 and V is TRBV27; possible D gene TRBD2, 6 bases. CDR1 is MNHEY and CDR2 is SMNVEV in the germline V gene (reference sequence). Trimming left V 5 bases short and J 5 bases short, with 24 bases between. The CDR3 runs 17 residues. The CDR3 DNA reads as TGTGCCAGCAGTCCCACTCACGGGGGAGGTGTAGGGGAGACCCAGTACTTC. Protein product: CASSPTHGGGVGETQYF.

The CDR3 loop is CASQRRLAGGFTDTQYF. The CDR3 DNA is TGCGCCAGCCAAAGACGACTAGCGGGAGGGTTCACAGATACGCAGTATTTT. The chain has TRBV5-1 and TRBJ2-3; 14 positions agree with TRBD2. The V and J ends lost 7 bases and 2 bases, in that order; junction bases with no gene match: 9. This CDR3 is 17 amino acids long. Germline V gives CDR1 SGHRS, CDR2 YFSETQ.

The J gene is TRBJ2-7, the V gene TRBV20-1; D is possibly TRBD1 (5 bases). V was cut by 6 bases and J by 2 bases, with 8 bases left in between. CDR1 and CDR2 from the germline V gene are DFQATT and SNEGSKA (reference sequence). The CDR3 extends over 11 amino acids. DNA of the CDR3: TGCAGTGCCCAGGGCCCCTACGAGCAGTACTTC. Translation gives CSAQGPYEQYF.